This T cell receptor beta chain was sequenced during a study of breast tumors, draining lymph nodes, adjacent tissues. Study-level results: Compared with lymph nodes, tumors were less diverse; compared with nontumor tissue, more.

TCRdb passed the multiplex PCR reads through MiXCR, listing each CDR3 protein once. The sample records over 200,000 distinct CDR3 sequences, approximately 31% being singletons. Germline V gene data show CDR1 as SGHTA and CDR2 as FQGNSA. The CDR3 spans 13 residues. Trimming removed 5 bases from V and 6 bases from J, with 13 bases in between. The lymph nodes were axillary draining lymph nodes from breast cancer patients. This clonotype was counted at least ten times. Its antigen is undetermined. Sample: axillary lymph node tissue. The J gene is TRBJ1-2, the V gene TRBV7-2; unclear D gene. The receptor was isolated from a female donor with breast cancer. Some clones in this sample may be carry-over from other donors' samples. The DNA for the CDR3 is TGTGCCAGCAGCCGAACTACAAGTAATGGCTACACCTTC. Protein: CASSRTTSNGYTF.